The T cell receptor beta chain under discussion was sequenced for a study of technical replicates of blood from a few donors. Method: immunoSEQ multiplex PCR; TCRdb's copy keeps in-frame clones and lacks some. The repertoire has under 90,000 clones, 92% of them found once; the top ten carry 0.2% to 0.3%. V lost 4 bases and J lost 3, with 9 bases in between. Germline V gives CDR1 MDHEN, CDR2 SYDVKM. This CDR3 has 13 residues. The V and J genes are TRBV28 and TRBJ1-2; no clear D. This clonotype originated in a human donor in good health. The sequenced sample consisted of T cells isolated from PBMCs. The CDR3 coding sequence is TGTGCCAGCAGTTCTAACTGGTACTATGGCTACACCTTC. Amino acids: CASSSNWYYGYTF.